The clone carrying this T cell receptor (beta chain) was seen repeatedly, ten times or more. As yet, its antigen is unknown. This sample is drawn from a study of T-cell memory formation after mild COVID-19. Study summary: Clusters were largely donor specific. Whole-study results and caveats: CD4+ contracting clones were mainly CM and EM; CD8+ ones, EMRA. Clones contracting across day 15 to 85 had a balanced CD4/CD8 profile; later expanding clones leaned CD4+.

UMIs and sample barcodes were carried by the TCR alpha and TCR beta cDNA libraries that 5'RACE produced using constant-segment primers. TCRdb re-derived calls from the 5' RACE reads in MiXCR, one entry per CDR3 protein. The profile covers 550,000 to 600,000 distinct CDR3 sequences, with 17% appearing a single time and about 8.6% taken by the ten largest. The TCR was taken from an adult woman who had mild COVID-19 (a few samples of this study predate the infection). Cell type and time point are not known. What was sequenced was PBMCs or a T cell subset sorted from them (not recorded which).

The CDR3 loop is CASMGHFQETQYF. The CDR3 region has the DNA TGTGCCAGCATGGGACACTTCCAAGAGACCCAGTACTTC. The rearrangement joins TRBV27 to TRBJ2-5; possibly TRBD1 for D (6 bases). Germline V gives CDR1 MNHEY, CDR2 SMNVEV (reference sequence). Trimming shortened V by 7 bases and J by 1 base, and 10 bases separated the two germline ends. This CDR3 is 13 amino acids long.